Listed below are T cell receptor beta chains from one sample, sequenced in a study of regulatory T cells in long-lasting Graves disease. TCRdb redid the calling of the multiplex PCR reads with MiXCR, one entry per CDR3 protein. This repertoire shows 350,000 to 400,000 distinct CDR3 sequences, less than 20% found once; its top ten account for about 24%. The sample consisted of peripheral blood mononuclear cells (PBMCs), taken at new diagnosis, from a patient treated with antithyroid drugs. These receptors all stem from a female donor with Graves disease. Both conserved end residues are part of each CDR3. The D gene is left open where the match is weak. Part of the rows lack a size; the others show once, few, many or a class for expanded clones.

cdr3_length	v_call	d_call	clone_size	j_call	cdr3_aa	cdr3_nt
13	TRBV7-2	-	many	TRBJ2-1	CASSSGTPNEQFF	TGTGCCAGCAGCTCCGGGACTCCCAATGAGCAGTTCTTC
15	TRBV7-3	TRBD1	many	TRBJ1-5	CASSLLTGAEQPQHF	TGTGCCAGCAGCTTATTAACAGGGGCAGAGCAGCCCCAGCATTTT
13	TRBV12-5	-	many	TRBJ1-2	CASGLVLPWGYTF	TGTGCTAGTGGTTTGGTACTCCCTTGGGGCTACACCTTC
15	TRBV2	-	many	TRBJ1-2	CASKKGLGAGDGYTF	TGTGCCAGCAAAAAGGGGCTCGGGGCCGGGGATGGCTACACCTTC
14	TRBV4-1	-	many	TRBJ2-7	CASSELGDHYEQYF	TGCGCCAGCAGCGAACTGGGGGACCACTACGAGCAGTACTTC
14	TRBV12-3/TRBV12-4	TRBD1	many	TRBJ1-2	CASSFGTGNYGYTF	TGTGCCAGCAGTTTCGGGACAGGAAACTATGGCTACACCTTC
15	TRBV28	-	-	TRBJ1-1	CASSLLGGGSTEAFF	TGTGCCAGCAGTTTATTAGGGGGGGGCTCCACTGAAGCTTTCTTT
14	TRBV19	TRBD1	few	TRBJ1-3	CASRLTGVRNTIYF	TGTGCCAGTAGGCTAACAGGGGTGAGAAACACCATATATTTT
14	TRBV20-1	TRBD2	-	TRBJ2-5	CSAPGTSGPETQYF	TGCAGTGCTCCCGGGACTAGCGGCCCTGAGACCCAGTACTTC
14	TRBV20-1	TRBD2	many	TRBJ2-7	CSANLGLAEYEQYF	TGCAGTGCAAACCTAGGGCTAGCGGAGTACGAGCAGTACTTC
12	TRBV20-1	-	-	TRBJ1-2	CSVSDSTYGYTF	TGCAGTGTTTCGGACAGTACATATGGCTACACCTTC